This TCR beta chain was recovered during a study of blood T cell repertoires in COVID-19. Adults between about 18 and 89 years of age took part from 20 to 25 US areas. The CDR3 has 16 amino acids. Trimming took 2 bases from V and 4 from J, leaving 14 bases between them. Germline-derived CDR1 and CDR2 are ENHRY and SYGVKD. Method: immunoSEQ multiplex PCR; TCRdb's copy keeps in-frame clones and lacks some. Here the sample spans 300,000 to 350,000 clones, 80% to 90% being singletons. The sequenced sample was PBMCs or T cells enriched from blood (not recorded which). The chain couples TRBV10-3 to TRBJ1-4, with D possibly matching TRBD1 (5 bases). The sequence was obtained from a man aged 30 to 39 who had recovered from COVID-19. The CDR3 coding sequence is TGTGCCATCAGTGAGACGATTGACAGCTATAATGAAAAACTGTTTTTT. Amino acid sequence: CAISETIDSYNEKLFF.